This passage covers 28 T cell receptor beta chains from one sample sequenced in a study of blood T cell repertoires in COVID-19. TCRdb keeps only in-frame clones here, not all; method: immunoSEQ multiplex PCR. The table records over 300,000 clones, around 90% of them present only once. Input material: peripheral blood. Receptor source: a man younger than 35 who had recovered from COVID-19.

CDR3 sequence: CASSYGLAGAIWTDTQYF. CDR3 nucleotides: TGTGCCAGCAGCTACGGACTAGCGGGGGCGATATGGACAGATACGCAGTATTTT. The genes are TRBV7-8 and TRBJ2-3; 13 positions match TRBD2. The germline gives CDR1 SGHVS, CDR2 FQNEAQ. The CDR3 consists of 18 residues. With V trimmed by 4 bases and J by 3 bases, 10 bases remained unmatched.

The chain employs TRBV29-1 and TRBJ2-7, with 10 nucleotides matching TRBD2. Germline CDR1 is SQVTM and CDR2 is ANQGSEA. V lost 8 bases to trimming and J lost 5 bases; unmatched junction nucleotides: 9. This CDR3 region has 13 residues. In DNA, the CDR3 is TGCAGCTCTGGGGGACTAGCGACCGACGAGCAGTACTTC. Its protein is CSSGGLATDEQYF.

V gene TRBV19 combines with J gene TRBJ1-4, with 9 bases identical to TRBD1. The ends lost 4 bases at V and 6 bases at J; junction bases unmatched: 3. Germline lookup yields CDR1 LNHDA and CDR2 SQIVND (reference sequence). This CDR3 spans 14 amino acids. The CDR3 coding sequence is TGTGCCAGTAGTAGATGGACAGGGGATGAAAAACTGTTTTTT. It codes for CASSRWTGDEKLFF.

The chain has TRBV10-3 and TRBJ2-7; weak D call: TRBD1 (6 bases). The V gene's germline CDR1 is ENHRY and CDR2 SYGVKD. This CDR3 has 14 residues. V dropped 1 base and J dropped 2 bases, with 9 bases sitting between them. CDR3 loop: CAISEWQGPYEQYF. As DNA, the CDR3 is TGTGCCATCAGTGAGTGGCAGGGGCCCTACGAGCAGTACTTC.

CDR3 sequence reads: CASSERRAGAPEQFF. CDR3 nucleotides: TGTGCCAGCAGTGAACGTCGGGCAGGGGCGCCCGAGCAGTTCTTC. This chain uses TRBV2 with TRBJ2-1, with D tentatively TRBD1 (6 bases). Germline V gene sequence: CDR1 SNHLY, CDR2 FYNNEI. There are 15 residues in the CDR3. The ends were cut back, 2 bases at V and 10 bases at J, with 18 bases in the middle.

The chain has TRBV13 and TRBJ2-1; 8 nucleotides match TRBD1. The V gene's germline CDR1 is PRHDT and CDR2 FYEKMQ (reference sequence). The CDR3 consists of 18 residues. With V trimmed by 5 bases and J by 0 bases, 12 bases remained unmatched. The DNA of the CDR3 is TGTGCCAGCAGCCCGTGGCAGGGGGCGCGAACCTCCTACAATGAGCAGTTCTTC. It codes for CASSPWQGARTSYNEQFF.

This CDR3 is CASSTQQGTEAFF. The DNA of the CDR3 is TGTGCCAGCAGCACTCAACAGGGTACTGAAGCTTTCTTT. The gene calls are TRBV7-3 and TRBJ1-1, with D possibly being TRBD1 (6 bases). The CDR3 spans 13 residues. From germline, CDR1 is SGHTA and CDR2 FQGTGA. Trimming cost V 5 bases and J 5 bases, with 12 bases left between them.

The chain uses TRBV5-1 and TRBJ1-1; D gene ambiguous. Germline loops: CDR1 SGHRS, CDR2 YFSETQ. This CDR3 comprises 14 residues. The V and J ends lost 0 bases and 2 bases respectively, with 8 bases between them. CDR3 sequence: CASSLGGANTEAFF. The CDR3 coding sequence is TGCGCCAGCAGCTTGGGGGGAGCTAACACTGAAGCTTTCTTT.

The chain has TRBV11-2 and TRBJ1-1; TRBD1 matches 11 bases. V gave up 5 bases and J gave up 1 base; unmatched junction bases: 9. Germline V gene lookup returns CDR1 SGHAT and CDR2 FQNNGV. This CDR3 spans 17 amino acids. The CDR3 bases are TGTGCCAGCAGCCCCCGTCCCGGGACAGGGGGGAACACTGAAGCTTTCTTT. It is translated as CASSPRPGTGGNTEAFF.

Only a few counts were recorded for this clone. The chain links TRBV5-4 to TRBJ1-5; 7 bases agree with TRBD1. The CDR3 is made up of 12 amino acids. The germline V gene has CDR1 SGHNT and CDR2 YYREEE (reference sequence). J gave up 7 bases and V 9 bases, and 7 bases lay outside the gene matches. CDR3 sequence reads: CATRQGDQPQHF. CDR3 in DNA: TGTGCCACCAGACAGGGTGACCAGCCCCAGCATTTT.

The V call is TRBV18, the J call TRBJ2-7, with D perhaps matching TRBD1 (5 bases). V lost 5 bases, J lost 5 bases, and 10 bases lay in between. CDR3 length equals 12 residues. CDR1 and CDR2 from the germline V gene are KGHSH and LQKENI. In nucleotides, the CDR3 is TGTGCCAGCTCAATCGACAGAGACGAGCAGTACTTC. Translated: CASSIDRDEQYF.

This rearrangement joins TRBV3-1 (or the pseudogene TRBV3-2) to TRBJ2-7, with 11 bases matching TRBD2. There are 15 residues in the CDR3. V was pared by 4 bases and J by 7 bases, with 9 bases of the junction left unmatched. In germline, CDR1 is LGHDT, CDR2 YNNKEL (reference sequence). CDR3 sequence reads: CASSPELAGAREQYF. Written as DNA, the CDR3 is TGTGCCAGCAGCCCGGAACTAGCGGGGGCGAGAGAGCAGTACTTC.

The chain recombines TRBV20-1 with TRBJ2-1, with TRBD2 matching over 15 bases. The J segment lost 7 bases and the V segment lost 3 bases, leaving 1 base of the junction unmatched. The CDR3 is 14 amino acids. CDR1 and CDR2 (germline): DFQATT, SNEGSKA (reference sequence). The CDR3 DNA reads TGCAGTGCTAGTGGACTAGCGGGAGGGAATGAGCAGTTCTTC. Translating it yields CSASGLAGGNEQFF.

A single count supports this clone. V is TRBV25-1 and J is TRBJ1-1; 7 nucleotides match TRBD1. Germline CDR1 and CDR2: MGHDK and SYGVNS. The length of the CDR3 is 14 residues. V lost 8 bases, J lost 6 bases, and 12 bases stayed unmatched. The CDR3 loop reads CASRERQGGSEAFF. The CDR3 nucleotides are TGTGCCAGCCGAGAAAGACAGGGTGGCTCTGAAGCTTTCTTT.

On this clone itself: This sample also contains other DNA sequences that code for the same CDR3. V usage is TRBV29-1 and J usage is TRBJ2-7, with TRBD1 matching over 10 bases. V lost 6 bases, J lost 4 bases, and 6 bases stayed unmatched. The CDR3 sequence is 13 residues long. Germline V gene sequence: CDR1 SQVTM, CDR2 ANQGSEA. CDR3: CSVAGTGVYEQYF. The CDR3, as DNA: TGCAGCGTAGCCGGGACAGGGGTATACGAGCAGTACTTC.

This chain joins TRBV5-3 and TRBJ1-5; the match to TRBD1 covers 8 bases. TRBV5-3 is classed as an ORF, of uncertain function. The length of the CDR3 is 15 residues. The ends lost 4 bases at V and 3 bases at J; junction bases unmatched: 6. This CDR3 is CARSDDRGVNQPQHF. In DNA, the CDR3 is TGTGCCAGAAGCGATGACAGGGGAGTCAATCAGCCCCAGCATTTT.

The chain is built from TRBV30 and TRBJ1-2; D is ambiguous. The CDR3 extends over 12 amino acids. Deletions cut 1 base from V and 4 bases from J, with 7 bases between. Germline V lookup: CDR1 GTSNPN, CDR2 SVGIG (reference sequence). CDR3 sequence: CAWSAQAYGYTF. CDR3 sequence (DNA): TGTGCCTGGAGTGCCCAGGCCTATGGCTACACCTTC.

This chain connects TRBV11-2 to TRBJ2-1; the match to TRBD1 covers 9 bases. The CDR3 is 18 residues long. Germline V gene sequence: CDR1 SGHAT, CDR2 FQNNGV. Germline trimming cut 0 bases from V and 2 bases from J; bases unmatched to any gene: 8. In DNA, the CDR3 is TGTGCCAGCAGCTTAGACCTATCCGGGACAGGGACCTACAATGAGCAGTTCTTC. It yields the protein CASSLDLSGTGTYNEQFF.

The rearrangement links TRBV7-3 to TRBJ2-1; TRBD2 is a possible D gene (5 bases). The V gene's germline CDR1 is SGHTA and CDR2 FQGTGA. The CDR3 extends over 13 amino acids. V lost 2 bases and J 10 bases, leaving 12 bases between the germline ends. As DNA, the CDR3 is TGTGCCAGCAGCTTAGGGAGACCCGGGGAGCAGTTCTTC. Encoded protein: CASSLGRPGEQFF.

This clone has only one observation. The chain links TRBV6-1 to TRBJ1-2; D perhaps matches TRBD1 (6 bases). From germline, CDR1 is MNHNS and CDR2 SASEGT. The CDR3 runs to 15 residues. Trimming took 2 bases from V and 7 from J, leaving 17 bases between them. The CDR3 nucleotides are TGTGCCAGCAGTGAACTTTTTGGGGGCGGAGGTGGCTACACCTTC. Protein sequence: CASSELFGGGGGYTF.

This clone was counted between two and nine times. The chain links TRBV6-2 or TRBV6-3 to TRBJ1-6, with D hard to call. V lost 1 base and J lost 9, with 7 bases in between. This CDR3 comprises 13 residues. Germline V gene sequence: CDR1 MNHEY, CDR2 SVGEGT. The CDR3 region is CASSYFRGSPLHF. The CDR3 bases are TGTGCCAGCAGTTACTTCCGGGGTTCACCCCTCCACTTT.

The chain employs TRBV19 and TRBJ2-1; tentatively, D is TRBD1 (6 bases). The CDR3 spans 14 residues. Trimming removed 3 bases at V and 3 bases at J, with 9 bases between. Germline CDR1 and CDR2: LNHDA and SQIVND (reference sequence). CDR3 loop: CASSMTGHYNEQFF. The CDR3 DNA follows: TGTGCCAGTAGTATGACAGGCCACTACAATGAGCAGTTCTTC.

The chain is built from TRBV7-8 and TRBJ1-5; 9 bases agree with TRBD1. The germline CDR1 and CDR2 sequences are SGHVS and FQNEAQ. The CDR3 runs to 17 residues. Unmatched junction bases numbered 7, after V lost 3 bases and J lost 1 base. The CDR3: CASSLAGTGTSNQPQHF. Written as DNA, the CDR3 is TGTGCCAGCAGCTTGGCCGGGACAGGGACGAGCAATCAGCCCCAGCATTTT.

The V call is TRBV15, the J call TRBJ2-1, with D perhaps matching TRBD2 (6 bases). The germline CDR1 and CDR2 sequences are LNHNV and YYDKDF (reference sequence). Trimming took off 4 bases at V and 3 bases at J, with 16 bases between the two ends. The CDR3 is made up of 16 amino acids. The CDR3: CATSMGVAGIYNEQFF. The CDR3 DNA sequence: TGTGCCACCAGCATGGGGGTCGCGGGGATCTACAATGAGCAGTTCTTC.

CDR3 bases: TGTGCCAGCAGCTTACCGACAGGAGCTAACTATGGCTACACCTTC. Residues: CASSLPTGANYGYTF. V gene TRBV7-2 combines with J gene TRBJ1-2; possibly TRBD1 for D (6 bases). The germline gives CDR1 SGHTA, CDR2 FQGNSA. The CDR3 runs to 15 residues. V was shortened by 2 bases and J by 0 bases, with 10 bases between the two germline ends. The entire variable domain, with the rest obtained from reference TRBV7-2 and TRBJ1-2, is as follows: GAGVSQSPSNKVTEKGKDVELRCDPISGHTALYWYRQSLGQGLEFLIYFQGNSAPDKSGLPSDRFSAERTGGSVSTLTIQRTQQEDSAVYLCASSLPTGANYGYTFGSGTRLTVV.

This clone appeared a single time. V is TRBV7-3 and J is TRBJ2-2; the D gene is possibly TRBD1 (5 bases). The germline gives CDR1 SGHTA, CDR2 FQGTGA. V lost 5 bases and J lost 3, with 10 bases in between. CDR3 size: 14 residues. Here the CDR3 reads CASSADIHTGELFF. The DNA for the CDR3 is TGTGCCAGCAGCGCGGACATACACACCGGGGAGCTGTTTTTT.

The genes are TRBV25-1 and TRBJ1-2; TRBD1 agrees at 8 bases. This CDR3 contains 12 residues. After removal of 5 bases from V and 8 bases from J, the junction contained 4 bases not matched to a gene. Germline CDR1 is MGHDK and CDR2 is SYGVNS. The CDR3 loop reads CASSRTGNGYTF. The CDR3 DNA follows: TGTGCCAGCAGTAGGACAGGGAACGGCTACACCTTC.

The V and J genes are TRBV6-5 and TRBJ2-1; TRBD2 might be the D (5 bases). Germline V gene data show CDR1 as MNHEY and CDR2 as SVGAGI. The CDR3 is 14 amino acids. The V end lost 2 bases, the J end lost 12 bases, and 17 bases lay between the germline ends. Written as DNA, the CDR3 is TGTGCCAGCAGTTACACCCCGAGGGCCTCGGGGCAGTTCTTC. As protein: CASSYTPRASGQFF.